These 11 T cell receptor beta chains originate from one sample sequenced in a study of T cells in women clearing cervical HPV infection. Using immunoSEQ multiplex PCR, the repertoire was profiled, and TCRdb retains in-frame clones only, with some absent. Listed are under 20,000 clones; about 17% falls within the top ten. Sequencing input: blood buffy coat. These receptors were collected from a woman aged 18-70 years with a cervical HPV16 infection that either progressed to CIN3+ or cleared (not recorded which).

Comments on this clone: The CDR3 goes on 3 residues after the read ends, and that part is filled in from the germline J gene. This sequence joins TRBV7-2 and TRBJ1-4; 8 positions match TRBD1. From germline, CDR1 is SGHTA and CDR2 FQGNSA. The CDR3 contains 15 residues. CDR3: CASSFGTGFNSPLFF. CDR3 DNA, as far as it was read: TGTGCCAGCAGCTTCGGGACAGGATTTAATTCACCA.

Remarks on this clone: The sequenced fragment ends 3 residues before the CDR3 boundary, so the rest is inferred from the germline J gene. The chain combines TRBV20-1 with TRBJ1-4; D call uncertain. The CDR3 loop spans 10 amino acids. CDR1 is DFQATT, CDR2 SNEGSKA, per germline (reference sequence). The V end lost 3 bases, the J end lost 8 bases, and 4 bases lay between the germline ends. CDR3 DNA (partial): TGCAGTGCTAGTCCGGAAAAA. The encoded protein is CSASPEK. The full CDR3 protein reads CSASPEKLFF.

Notes on this clone: The read ends 3 residues before the CDR3 terminus; that terminus is restored from the germline J gene. This chain joins TRBV7-9 and TRBJ2-2; TRBD1 matches 7 bases. CDR1 is SEHNR, CDR2 FQNEAQ, per germline (reference sequence). The CDR3 sequence is 15 residues long. CDR3 DNA (partial): TGTGCCAGCAGCTCCCCGGGACAGCCTCATTCACCG. Encoded protein: CASSSPGQPHSP. The full CDR3 reads CASSSPGQPHSPLFF.

Comment on this clone: The read terminates 3 residues before the CDR3 end, so the remaining end is supplied by the germline J gene. The J gene is TRBJ2-5, the V gene TRBV7-2, with a weak D call TRBD1 (7 bases). The CDR3 totals 14 residues. Looked up from germline, CDR1 is SGHTA and CDR2 is FQGNSA. CDR3 sequence: CASSRDGGTDTQYF. The CDR3 DNA, read in part, is TGTGCCAGCAGCAGGGACGGAGGGACAGATACC.

As to this clone: The CDR3 is cut off 3 residues early in the read; its end comes from the germline J gene. The V call is TRBV7-6, the J call TRBJ1-5; no reliable D call. V was clipped by 4 bases and J by 7 bases, with 14 bases between them. The germline V gene has CDR1 SGHVS and CDR2 FNYEAQ. The CDR3 is 14 amino acids. The CDR3 reads CASSSPPDGQPQHF. The sequenced CDR3 bases are TGTGCCAGCAGCTCACCGCCTGACGGGCAGCCC.

Concerning this clone itself: The read ends 3 residues early relative to the CDR3; the germline J gene fills the gap. The chain recombines TRBV9 with TRBJ2-2; 11 bases align to TRBD2. Germline CDR1 and CDR2: SGDLS and YYNGEE. The CDR3 is made up of 15 amino acids. V dropped 3 bases and J dropped 4; count of bases not matched to a gene: 2. The part of the CDR3 DNA that was read is TGTGCCAGCAGCGCCGGACTAGCGGGCACCGGGGAG. It encodes CASSAGLAGTGE. The whole CDR3 sequence is CASSAGLAGTGELFF.

Comments on this clone: The read halts 3 residues ahead of the CDR3 end, with the missing end drawn from the germline J gene. This chain joins TRBV6-2 or TRBV6-3 and TRBJ2-3, with a tentative D call TRBD2 (6 bases). The germline V gene has CDR1 MNHEY and CDR2 SVGEGT. This CDR3 comprises 15 residues. This chain's CDR3 is CASRPGASETETQYF. The CDR3 DNA, read in part, is TGTGCCAGCAGACCTGGGGCTAGCGAGACTGAGACG.

As regards this clone: The read is 3 residues too short to cover the CDR3 end, so that end is filled in from the germline J gene. V is TRBV30 and J is TRBJ2-1; 7 nucleotides line up with TRBD2. With 2 bases clipped from V and 7 bases from J, the junction kept 14 bases outside the gene matches. This CDR3 contains 16 residues. Germline CDR1 is GTSNPN and CDR2 is SVGIG (reference sequence). The sequenced part of the CDR3 DNA is TGTGCCTGGAGTTCAATGTGGGGGGGGGTTCCTAATGAG. This gives the protein CAWSSMWGGVPNE. From start to end, the CDR3 is CAWSSMWGGVPNEQFF.

A note on this clone: Coverage ceases 3 residues before the CDR3 finishes, and the germline J gene fills in the end. This sequence joins TRBV5-1 and TRBJ1-6; D might be TRBD1 (6 bases). CDR1 SGHRS and CDR2 YFSETQ come from the germline V gene. The ends were cut back, 0 bases at V and 10 bases at J, with 14 bases in the middle. The CDR3 runs 15 residues. CDR3 protein: CASSLDTGNSSPLHF. The DNA read from the CDR3 is TGCGCCAGCAGCTTGGACACAGGGAATTCATCACCC. Complete variable domain (other parts from reference TRBV5-1 and TRBJ1-6): KAGVTQTPRYLIKTRGQQVTLSCSPISGHRSVSWYQQTPGQGLQFLFEYFSETQRNKGNFPGRFSGRQFSNSRSEMNVSTLELGDSALYLCASSLDTGNSSPLHFGNGTRLTVT.

Comments on this clone: The CDR3 end lies 3 residues beyond the end of the read and is filled in from the germline J gene. The rearrangement uses TRBV30 and TRBJ2-5; no clear D. Trimming shortened V by 4 bases and J by 5 bases, and 11 bases separated the two germline ends. The germline V gene encodes CDR1 GTSNPN and CDR2 SVGIG (reference sequence). This CDR3 comprises 12 residues. CDR3 protein: CAWNMPLETQYF. The CDR3 DNA, read in part, is TGTGCCTGGAACATGCCTCTGGAGACC.

With respect to this clone: Sequencing ends 3 residues short of the CDR3 end; the germline J gene provides the rest. The chain is built from TRBV19 and TRBJ2-3, with 10 bases identical to TRBD1. Germline-derived CDR1 and CDR2 are LNHDA and SQIVND (reference sequence). The CDR3 sequence is 15 residues long. The part of the CDR3 DNA that was read is TGTGCCAGTATTCTGGGACAGGGGAGCAATCAGCCG. Amino acids: CASILGQGSNQP. The whole CDR3 protein reads CASILGQGSNQPQYF.